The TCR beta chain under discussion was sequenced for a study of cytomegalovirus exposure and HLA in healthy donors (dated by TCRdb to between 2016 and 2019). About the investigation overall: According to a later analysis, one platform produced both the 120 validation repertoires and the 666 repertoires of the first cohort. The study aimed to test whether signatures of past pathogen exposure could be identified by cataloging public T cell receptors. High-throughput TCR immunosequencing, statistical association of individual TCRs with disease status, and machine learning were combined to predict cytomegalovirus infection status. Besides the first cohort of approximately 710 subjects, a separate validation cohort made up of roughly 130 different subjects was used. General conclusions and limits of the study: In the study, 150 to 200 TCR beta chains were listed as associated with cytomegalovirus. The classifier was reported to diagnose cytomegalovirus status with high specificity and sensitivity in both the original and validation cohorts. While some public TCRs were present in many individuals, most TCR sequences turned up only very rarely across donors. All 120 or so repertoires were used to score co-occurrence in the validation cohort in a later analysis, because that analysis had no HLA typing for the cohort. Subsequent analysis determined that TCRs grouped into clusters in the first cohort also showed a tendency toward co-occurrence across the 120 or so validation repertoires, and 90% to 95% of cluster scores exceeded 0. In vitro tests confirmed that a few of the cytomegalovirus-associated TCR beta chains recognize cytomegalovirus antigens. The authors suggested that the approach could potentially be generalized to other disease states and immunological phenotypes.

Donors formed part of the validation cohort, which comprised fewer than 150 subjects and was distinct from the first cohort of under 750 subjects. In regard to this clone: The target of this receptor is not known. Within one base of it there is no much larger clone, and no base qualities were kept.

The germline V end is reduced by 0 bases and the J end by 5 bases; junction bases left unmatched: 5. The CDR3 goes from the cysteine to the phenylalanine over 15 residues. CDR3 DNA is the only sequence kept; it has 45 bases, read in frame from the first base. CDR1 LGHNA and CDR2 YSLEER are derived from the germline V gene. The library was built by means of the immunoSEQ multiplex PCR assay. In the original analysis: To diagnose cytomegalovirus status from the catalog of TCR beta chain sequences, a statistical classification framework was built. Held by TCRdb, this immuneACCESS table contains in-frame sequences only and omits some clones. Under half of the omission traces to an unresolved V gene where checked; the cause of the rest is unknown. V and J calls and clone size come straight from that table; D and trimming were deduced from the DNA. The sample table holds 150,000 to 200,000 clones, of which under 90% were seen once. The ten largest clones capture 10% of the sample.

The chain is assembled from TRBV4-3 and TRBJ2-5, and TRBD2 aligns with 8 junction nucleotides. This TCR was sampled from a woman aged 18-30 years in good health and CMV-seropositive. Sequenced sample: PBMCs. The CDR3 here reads CASSQDRGGRETQYF. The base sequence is TGCGCCAGCAGCCAAGATCGGGGCGGGAGGGAGACCCAGTACTTC.